The clone carrying this TCR beta chain showed up just once. This sample stems from a study of blood T cell repertoires in COVID-19. Libraries were prepared by immunoSEQ multiplex PCR; TCRdb keeps only in-frame clonotypes and omits some of them. Of tens of thousands of clones listed, just over 85% were seen once; the top ten hold approximately 4.8%. This CDR3 has 16 amino acids. With 1 base clipped from V and 6 bases from J, the junction kept 11 bases outside the gene matches. Germline assignment: CDR1 SGHRS and CDR2 YFSETQ. The V gene is TRBV5-1, the J gene TRBJ2-3, with TRBD1 matching 7 bases. The specimen was peripheral blood. The clonotype was recovered from a human donor in a cohort sampled during active COVID-19. This CDR3 reads CASSLSNRDSGDTQYF. The CDR3 coding sequence is TGCGCCAGCAGCTTGTCAAACCGGGACAGTGGCGATACGCAGTATTTT.